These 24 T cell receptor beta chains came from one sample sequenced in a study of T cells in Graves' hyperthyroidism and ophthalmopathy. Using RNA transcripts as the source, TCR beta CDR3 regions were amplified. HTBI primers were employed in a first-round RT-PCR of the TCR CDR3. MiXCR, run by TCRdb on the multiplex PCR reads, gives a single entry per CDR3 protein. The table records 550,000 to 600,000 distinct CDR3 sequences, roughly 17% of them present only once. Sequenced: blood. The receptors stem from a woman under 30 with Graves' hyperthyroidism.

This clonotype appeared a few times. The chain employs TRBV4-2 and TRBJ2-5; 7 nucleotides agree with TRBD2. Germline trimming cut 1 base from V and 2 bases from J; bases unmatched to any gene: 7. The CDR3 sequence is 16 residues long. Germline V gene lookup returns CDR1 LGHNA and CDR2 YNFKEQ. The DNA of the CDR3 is TGTGCCAGCAGCCAAGTGATCGGGGGAGGGCAAGAGACCCAGTACTTC. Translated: CASSQVIGGGQETQYF.

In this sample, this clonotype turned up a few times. Here the CDR3 reads CASSTLPGLRLSEQYF. CDR3 bases: TGTGCCAGCAGTACATTACCGGGACTGCGCCTTAGCGAGCAGTACTTC. This chain uses TRBV27 with TRBJ2-7; D possibly corresponds to TRBD2 (6 bases). There are 16 residues in the CDR3. Trimming left V 5 bases short and J 6 bases short, with 23 bases between. Germline V gene sequence: CDR1 MNHEY, CDR2 SMNVEV (reference sequence).

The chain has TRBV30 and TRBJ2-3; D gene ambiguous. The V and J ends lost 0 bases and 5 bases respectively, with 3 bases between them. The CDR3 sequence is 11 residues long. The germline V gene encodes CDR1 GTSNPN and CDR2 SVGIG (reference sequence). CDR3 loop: CAWSVKDTQYF. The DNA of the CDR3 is TGTGCCTGGAGTGTAAAAGATACGCAGTATTTT. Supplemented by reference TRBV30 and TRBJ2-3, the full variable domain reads SQTIHQWPATLVQPVGSPLSLECTVEGTSNPNLYWYRQAAGRGLQLLFYSVGIGQISSEVPQNLSASRPQDRQFILSSKKLLLSDSGFYLCAWSVKDTQYFGPGTRLTVL.

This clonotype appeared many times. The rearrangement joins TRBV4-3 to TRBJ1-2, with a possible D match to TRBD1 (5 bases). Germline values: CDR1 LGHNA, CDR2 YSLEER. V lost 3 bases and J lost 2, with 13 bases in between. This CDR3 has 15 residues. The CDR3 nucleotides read TGCGCCAGCAGCCAGGGGACGGGTAGCAACTATGGCTACACCTTC. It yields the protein CASSQGTGSNYGYTF.

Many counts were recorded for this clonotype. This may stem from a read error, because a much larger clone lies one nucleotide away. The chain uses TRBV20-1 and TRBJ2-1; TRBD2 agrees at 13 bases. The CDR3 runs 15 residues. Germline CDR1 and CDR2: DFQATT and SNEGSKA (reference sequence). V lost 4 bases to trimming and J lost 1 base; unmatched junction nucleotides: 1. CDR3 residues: CSATTSGGSYNEQFF. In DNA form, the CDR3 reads TGCAGTGCTACGACTAGCGGGGGGTCCTACAATGAGCAGTTCTTC.

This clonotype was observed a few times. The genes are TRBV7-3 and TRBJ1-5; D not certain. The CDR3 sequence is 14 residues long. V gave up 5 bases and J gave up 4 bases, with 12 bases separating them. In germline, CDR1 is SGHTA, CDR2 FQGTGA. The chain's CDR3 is CASSLPMVNQPQHF. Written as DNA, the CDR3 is TGTGCCAGCAGCCTCCCGATGGTTAATCAGCCCCAGCATTTT.

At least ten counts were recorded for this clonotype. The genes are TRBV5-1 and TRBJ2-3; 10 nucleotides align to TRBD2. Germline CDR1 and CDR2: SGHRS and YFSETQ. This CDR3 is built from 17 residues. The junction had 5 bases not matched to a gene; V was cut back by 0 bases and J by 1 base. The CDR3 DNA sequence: TGCGCCAGCAGCTTGGCCAGGCTAGCGGGAGGCACAGATACGCAGTATTTT. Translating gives CASSLARLAGGTDTQYF.

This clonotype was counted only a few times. The CDR3 nucleotides are TGCAGCGTTAAATACGACGAGACGGATTACTATGGCTACACCTTC. It specifies CSVKYDETDYYGYTF. The chain couples TRBV29-1 to TRBJ1-2; D unclear. Deletions cut 5 bases from V and 3 bases from J, with 19 bases between. Germline CDR1 and CDR2: SQVTM and ANQGSEA. The CDR3 runs to 15 residues.

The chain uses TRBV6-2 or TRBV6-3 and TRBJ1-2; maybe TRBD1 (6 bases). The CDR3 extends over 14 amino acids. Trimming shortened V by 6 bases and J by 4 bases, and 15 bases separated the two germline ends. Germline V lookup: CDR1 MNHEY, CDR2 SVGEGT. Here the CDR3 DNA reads TGTGCCAGCAGCGTTCCCCGGGGGCGCTATGGCTACACCTTC. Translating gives CASSVPRGRYGYTF.

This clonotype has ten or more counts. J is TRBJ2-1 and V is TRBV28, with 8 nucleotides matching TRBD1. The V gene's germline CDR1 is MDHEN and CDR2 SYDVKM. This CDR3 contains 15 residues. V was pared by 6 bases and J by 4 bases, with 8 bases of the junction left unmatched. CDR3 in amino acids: CASRGGQGAYNEQFF. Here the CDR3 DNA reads TGTGCCAGCAGAGGCGGACAGGGTGCGTACAATGAGCAGTTCTTC.

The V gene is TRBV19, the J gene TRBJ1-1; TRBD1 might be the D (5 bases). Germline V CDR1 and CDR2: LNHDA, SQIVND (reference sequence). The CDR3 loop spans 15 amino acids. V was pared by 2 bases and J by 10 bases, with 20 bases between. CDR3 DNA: TGTGCCAGTAGTATAATTGGGTCGGGGGTTATCGGAGCTTTCTTT. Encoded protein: CASSIIGSGVIGAFF.

CDR3 nucleotide sequence: TGCAGTGCCAGACAGGGGCGGAACACTGAAGCTTTCTTT. Translation gives CSARQGRNTEAFF. This chain links TRBV20-1 with TRBJ1-1; TRBD1 matches 8 bases. The germline CDR1 and CDR2 sequences are DFQATT and SNEGSKA (reference sequence). V was clipped by 6 bases and J by 1 base; unmatched bases: 4. This CDR3 region has 13 residues.

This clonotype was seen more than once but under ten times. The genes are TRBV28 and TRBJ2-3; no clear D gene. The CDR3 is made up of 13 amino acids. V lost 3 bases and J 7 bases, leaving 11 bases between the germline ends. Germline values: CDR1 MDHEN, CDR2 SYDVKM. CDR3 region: CASSFSEVYTQYF. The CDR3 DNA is TGTGCCAGCAGTTTTTCCGAGGTATATACGCAGTATTTT.

The CDR3 coding sequence is TGTGCCATCAGTGAGTCGGGACGGGGGCTAGCGGGAGTCTACGAGCAGTACTTC. Its translation: CAISESGRGLAGVYEQYF. The rearrangement joins TRBV10-3 to TRBJ2-7; 10 bases align to TRBD2. The CDR3 is 18 residues long. V shed 0 bases and J 3 bases; nucleotides not matched to a gene: 11. CDR1 and CDR2 from the germline V gene are ENHRY and SYGVKD.

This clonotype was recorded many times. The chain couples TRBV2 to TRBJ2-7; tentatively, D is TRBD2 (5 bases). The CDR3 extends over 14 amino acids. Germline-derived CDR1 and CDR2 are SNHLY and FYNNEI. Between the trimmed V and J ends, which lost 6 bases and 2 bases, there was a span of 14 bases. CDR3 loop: CASSKDSVAYEQYF. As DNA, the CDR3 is TGTGCCAGCAGCAAGGACTCGGTAGCCTACGAGCAGTACTTC.

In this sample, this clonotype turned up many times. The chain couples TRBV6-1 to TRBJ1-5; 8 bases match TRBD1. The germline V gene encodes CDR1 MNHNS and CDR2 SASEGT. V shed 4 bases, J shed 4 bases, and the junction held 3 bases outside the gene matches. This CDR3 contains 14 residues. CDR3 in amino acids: CASSVGTGNQPQHF. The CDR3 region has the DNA TGTGCCAGCAGTGTCGGGACAGGTAATCAGCCCCAGCATTTT.

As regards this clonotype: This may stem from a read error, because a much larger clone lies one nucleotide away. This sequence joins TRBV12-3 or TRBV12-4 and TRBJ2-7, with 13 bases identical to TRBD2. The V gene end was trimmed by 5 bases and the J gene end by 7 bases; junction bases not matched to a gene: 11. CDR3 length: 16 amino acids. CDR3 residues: CASSTPTSGGPDEQYF. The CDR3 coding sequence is TGTGCCAGCAGTACACCGACTAGCGGGGGGCCCGATGAGCAGTACTTC.

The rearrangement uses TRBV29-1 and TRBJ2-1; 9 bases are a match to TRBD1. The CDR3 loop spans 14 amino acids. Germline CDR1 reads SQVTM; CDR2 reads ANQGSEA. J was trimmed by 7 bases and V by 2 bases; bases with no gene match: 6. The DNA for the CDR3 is TGCAGCGTTGAATCAGGACAGGGGCGGAATGAGCAGTTCTTC. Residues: CSVESGQGRNEQFF.

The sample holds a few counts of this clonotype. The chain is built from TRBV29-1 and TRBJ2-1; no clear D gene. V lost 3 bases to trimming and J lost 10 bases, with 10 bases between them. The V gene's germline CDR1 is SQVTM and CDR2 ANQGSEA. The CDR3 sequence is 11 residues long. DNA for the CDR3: TGCAGCGTTGACTGGGGTGTCGAGCAGTTCTTC. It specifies CSVDWGVEQFF.

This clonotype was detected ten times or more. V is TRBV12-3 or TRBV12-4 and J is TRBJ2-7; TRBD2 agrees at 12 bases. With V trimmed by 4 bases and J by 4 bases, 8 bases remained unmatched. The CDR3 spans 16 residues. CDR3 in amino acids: CASSSTGLAGEYEQYF. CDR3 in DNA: TGTGCCAGCAGTTCCACGGGACTAGCGGGTGAATACGAGCAGTACTTC.

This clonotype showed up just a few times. CDR3 in DNA: TGTGCCAGCAGCCACTTACCGTTGGGCACTGAAGCTTTCTTT. Amino acids: CASSHLPLGTEAFF. The chain joins TRBV14 to TRBJ1-1; no definite D call. Germline CDR1 is SGHDN and CDR2 is FVKESK. This CDR3 contains 14 residues. Trimming stripped 3 bases from V and 4 bases from J, with 12 bases between.

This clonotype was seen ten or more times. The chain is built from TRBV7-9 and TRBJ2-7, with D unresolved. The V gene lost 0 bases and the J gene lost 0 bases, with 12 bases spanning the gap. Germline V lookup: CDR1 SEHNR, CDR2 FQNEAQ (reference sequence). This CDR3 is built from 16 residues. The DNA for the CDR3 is TGTGCCAGCAGCTTAGCTCTGGCGGCGTCCTCCTACGAGCAGTACTTC. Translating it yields CASSLALAASSYEQYF.

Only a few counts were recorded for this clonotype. CDR3 coding DNA: TGTGCCAGTAGGGGGACTAGCGGCTCAGATACGCAGTATTTT. As protein: CASRGTSGSDTQYF. The chain combines TRBV19 with TRBJ2-3; the match to TRBD2 covers 11 bases. The V and J ends lost 6 bases and 4 bases, in that order; junction bases with no gene match: 3. In germline, CDR1 is LNHDA, CDR2 SQIVND (reference sequence). CDR3 length: 14 amino acids.

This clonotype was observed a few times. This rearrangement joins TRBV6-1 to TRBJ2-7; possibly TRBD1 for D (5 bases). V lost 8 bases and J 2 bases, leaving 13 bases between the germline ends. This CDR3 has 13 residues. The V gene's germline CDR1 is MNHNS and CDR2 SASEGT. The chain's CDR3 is CASQLQDTYEQYF. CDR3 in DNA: TGTGCCAGCCAACTACAGGATACCTACGAGCAGTACTTC.